A single sample gave rise to the 27 T cell receptor beta chains below, sequenced in a study of blood T cell repertoires in COVID-19 (dated by TCRdb to about 2020). Libraries were prepared through the immunoSEQ multiplex PCR assay. In TCRdb, the immuneACCESS table is reduced to in-frame sequences with V and J assigned. These tables do not hold every clone; where another copy was compared, an unresolved V gene accounts for under half, and the others remain unexplained. The sample includes some 450,000 clones, with around 88% observed a single time. Roughly 12% of the sample is in the top ten clones. Sequenced sample: peripheral blood. These receptor sequences come from a woman in her forties or fifties with COVID-19, enrolled during active disease.

Only one count was recorded for this clone. This chain connects TRBV7-2 to TRBJ2-1, with 11 positions matching TRBD2. Per germline, CDR1 SGHTA and CDR2 FQGNSA. The CDR3 has 14 residues. The junction had 12 bases not matched to a gene; V was cut back by 5 bases and J by 15 bases. The CDR3, as DNA: TGTGCCAGCAGCCCGATAGAACTAGCGGGGGCTGTGTTCTTC. It codes for CASSPIELAGAVFF.

The rearrangement joins TRBV24-1 to TRBJ1-5, with 7 nucleotides matching TRBD1. The CDR3 is 14 amino acids. Trimming cost V 9 bases and J 7 bases; bases outside gene matches: 11. CDR1 is KGHDR, CDR2 SFDVKD, per germline. The CDR3 reads CATHLVRGRQPQHF. CDR3 coding DNA: TGTGCCACCCATTTGGTAAGGGGGCGGCAGCCCCAGCATTTT.

The chain combines TRBV7-3 with TRBJ1-1, with D possibly TRBD1 on 5 matching bases. The CDR3 spans 13 residues. The germline CDR1 and CDR2 sequences are SGHTA and FQGTGA. With 5 bases removed from V and 3 bases from J, the gap between germline ends came to 10 bases. In DNA form, the CDR3 reads TGTGCCAGCAGCGGAACAGGTCACACTGAAGCTTTCTTT. Its protein is CASSGTGHTEAFF.

As DNA, the CDR3 is TGTGCCAGCAGCCGGGGGATGAGCACTGAAGCTTTCTTT. This gives the protein CASSRGMSTEAFF. The V gene is TRBV5-6, the J gene TRBJ1-1; possibly TRBD1 for D (5 bases). Germline CDR1 is SGHDT and CDR2 is YYEEEE. There are 13 residues in the CDR3. V was clipped by 4 bases and J by 4 bases, with 11 bases between them.

The chain employs TRBV12-5 and TRBJ1-1; maybe TRBD1 (6 bases). CDR3 length: 13 residues. Germline loops: CDR1 LGHNT, CDR2 FRNRAP. Trimming removed 1 base at V and 4 bases at J, with 7 bases between. The CDR3 loop is CASGLGTVTEAFF. In DNA form, the CDR3 reads TGTGCTAGTGGTTTGGGGACAGTCACTGAAGCTTTCTTT.

The V and J genes are TRBV5-1 and TRBJ2-1; 8 bases are shared with TRBD2. The CDR3 extends over 17 amino acids. Germline V gives CDR1 SGHRS, CDR2 YFSETQ. V trimming: 2 bases; J trimming: 0 bases; junction bases outside the gene matches: 7. The CDR3 DNA reads as TGCGCCAGCAGCTTCCCCAGCGGGGGCTACTCCTACAATGAGCAGTTCTTC. As protein: CASSFPSGGYSYNEQFF. Full variable domain (remainder filled in from reference TRBV5-1 and TRBJ2-1): KAGVTQTPRYLIKTRGQQVTLSCSPISGHRSVSWYQQTPGQGLQFLFEYFSETQRNKGNFPGRFSGRQFSNSRSEMNVSTLELGDSALYLCASSFPSGGYSYNEQFFGPGTRLTVL.

CDR3 amino acids: CASSLVAQSGDTIYF. The CDR3, as DNA: TGTGCCAGCAGCTTAGTAGCCCAGTCCGGGGACACCATATATTTT. V and J are TRBV7-6 and TRBJ1-3, with D unresolved. CDR1 and CDR2 (germline): SGHVS, FNYEAQ. The CDR3 runs 15 residues. V shed 1 base and J shed 8 bases, with 15 bases lying between them.

The chain couples TRBV19 to TRBJ1-5, with a tentative D call TRBD1 (5 bases). The V gene's germline CDR1 is LNHDA and CDR2 SQIVND (reference sequence). Trimming took 8 bases from V and 3 from J, leaving 14 bases between them. The CDR3 is 14 amino acids. As DNA, the CDR3 is TGTGCCAGTTGTCAAGCAGGGTTCAATCAGCCCCAGCATTTT. Protein: CASCQAGFNQPQHF.

This clone was seen only a few times. The chain links TRBV24-1 to TRBJ1-1; D call uncertain. Trimming took off 9 bases at V and 3 bases at J, with 16 bases between the two ends. From germline, CDR1 is KGHDR and CDR2 SFDVKD. This CDR3 comprises 14 residues. CDR3 loop: CATYPGEEDTEAFF. The CDR3 DNA is TGTGCCACCTACCCGGGTGAAGAGGACACTGAAGCTTTCTTT.

The J gene is TRBJ1-1, the V gene TRBV5-4, with 8 bases fitting TRBD1. The germline V gene encodes CDR1 SGHNT and CDR2 YYREEE (reference sequence). The CDR3 loop spans 16 amino acids. V dropped 3 bases and J dropped 1; count of bases not matched to a gene: 8. The DNA of the CDR3 is TGTGCCAGCAGCTACCCAGGGGGCCGTAAGAACACTGAAGCTTTCTTT. Protein sequence: CASSYPGGRKNTEAFF.

The genes are TRBV18 and TRBJ1-1, with 10 bases aligning to TRBD1. Germline V CDR1 and CDR2: KGHSH, LQKENI. CDR3 length: 16 amino acids. V shed 0 bases, J shed 4 bases, and the junction held 5 bases outside the gene matches. This CDR3 is CASSPPGTGDTTEAFF. The CDR3 bases are TGTGCCAGCTCACCACCTGGGACAGGGGATACCACTGAAGCTTTCTTT.

In its sample, this clone was seen once. The chain combines TRBV13 with TRBJ1-1; D is ambiguous. Deletions cut 6 bases from V and 4 bases from J, with 15 bases between. This CDR3 comprises 14 residues. Per the germline V gene, CDR1 is PRHDT and CDR2 is FYEKMQ (reference sequence). CDR3 nucleotide sequence: TGTGCCAGCAGTCCCCGTCGAGGGCGCACTGAAGCTTTCTTT. Its protein product is CASSPRRGRTEAFF.

V usage is TRBV5-6 and J usage is TRBJ1-6; D is unclear. Trimming stripped 3 bases from V and 3 bases from J, with 10 bases between. The CDR3 is 15 amino acids. In germline, CDR1 is SGHDT, CDR2 YYEEEE. CDR3 nucleotide sequence: TGTGCCAGCAGCTGGGCGGGTAGCTATAATTCACCCCTCCACTTT. This translates into CASSWAGSYNSPLHF. Full variable domain (remainder filled in from reference TRBV5-6 and TRBJ1-6): DAGVTQSPTHLIKTRGQQVTLRCSPKSGHDTVSWYQQALGQGPQFIFQYYEEEERQRGNFPDRFSGHQFPNYSSELNVNALLLGDSALYLCASSWAGSYNSPLHFGNGTRLTVT.

The rearrangement links TRBV10-3 to TRBJ1-1, with a weak D call TRBD1 (5 bases). CDR3 length equals 13 residues. The V gene's germline CDR1 is ENHRY and CDR2 SYGVKD. V was clipped by 1 base and J by 5 bases, with 8 bases between them. CDR3 loop: CAISEFRGTEAFF. DNA of the CDR3: TGTGCCATCAGTGAGTTCCGGGGGACTGAAGCTTTCTTT.

The CDR3 nucleotides are TGTGCCAGCAGTTTACTATTTCAGACAGGAGGTCAAGAGACCCAGTACTTC. Protein product: CASSLLFQTGGQETQYF. The chain combines TRBV27 with TRBJ2-5; weak D call: TRBD1 (6 bases). The CDR3 loop spans 17 amino acids. The germline V gene encodes CDR1 MNHEY and CDR2 SMNVEV (reference sequence). The V end was cut by 2 bases, the J end by 2 bases, with 18 bases between.

The chain recombines TRBV30 with TRBJ1-2, with 7 bases aligning to TRBD1. CDR1 is GTSNPN and CDR2 is SVGIG in the germline V gene (reference sequence). After removal of 5 bases from V and 8 bases from J, the junction contained 8 bases not matched to a gene. The CDR3 consists of 12 residues. CDR3 sequence (DNA): TGTGCCTGGGAGTCCGACAGGGACGGCTACACCTTC. Encoded protein: CAWESDRDGYTF. Variable domain in full (rest from reference TRBV30 and TRBJ1-2): SQTIHQWPATLVQPVGSPLSLECTVEGTSNPNLYWYRQAAGRGLQLLFYSVGIGQISSEVPQNLSASRPQDRQFILSSKKLLLSDSGFYLCAWESDRDGYTFGSGTRLTVV.

The chain uses TRBV7-9 and TRBJ1-5; D is possibly TRBD1 (5 bases). Germline CDR1 is SEHNR and CDR2 is FQNEAQ (reference sequence). With 1 base removed from V and 6 bases from J, the gap between germline ends came to 7 bases. This CDR3 has 13 residues. The chain's CDR3 is CASSLEGAQPQHF. In DNA form, the CDR3 reads TGTGCCAGCAGCTTAGAAGGGGCTCAGCCCCAGCATTTT. Full variable domain (rest looked up from reference TRBV7-9 and TRBJ1-5): DTGVSQNPRHKITKRGQNVTFRCDPISEHNRLYWYRQTLGQGPEFLTYFQNEAQLEKSRLLSDRFSAERPKGSFSTLEIQRTEQGDSAMYLCASSLEGAQPQHFGDGTRLSIL.

This clone was observed a single time. J is TRBJ2-1 and V is TRBV13; 7 nucleotides match TRBD1. Looked up from germline, CDR1 is PRHDT and CDR2 is FYEKMQ (reference sequence). Trimming removed 5 bases from V and 4 bases from J; junction bases left unmatched: 8. This CDR3 has 15 amino acids. The CDR3 DNA reads as TGTGCCAGCAGCCCAACCGGGACAGAATACAATGAGCAGTTCTTC. Residues: CASSPTGTEYNEQFF.

The V call is TRBV19, the J call TRBJ1-1, with a weak D call TRBD1 (6 bases). This CDR3 region has 14 residues. The V and J ends lost 7 bases and 10 bases respectively, with 22 bases between them. CDR1 and CDR2 (germline): LNHDA, SQIVND (reference sequence). CDR3 in amino acids: CASTLGGGAVGAFF. The CDR3 DNA sequence: TGTGCCAGTACCTTAGGAGGGGGGGCCGTCGGAGCTTTCTTT.

The genes are TRBV7-6 and TRBJ2-1; no clear D gene. V shed 5 bases and J shed 0 bases, with 11 bases lying between them. CDR1 is SGHVS and CDR2 is FNYEAQ in the germline V gene. The CDR3 is 15 amino acids. The CDR3 DNA reads as TGTGCCAGCAGCCAAGACTCGAGCTCCTACAATGAGCAGTTCTTC. This sequence encodes CASSQDSSSYNEQFF.

The chain is built from TRBV24-1 and TRBJ2-1; perhaps TRBD2 as D (5 bases). The germline V and J ends were trimmed by 4 bases and 10 bases, with 13 bases remaining between them. This CDR3 contains 13 residues. The germline CDR1 and CDR2 sequences are KGHDR and SFDVKD. This CDR3 is CATSDTSPGEQFF. The CDR3, as DNA: TGTGCCACCAGTGACACCTCCCCGGGGGAGCAGTTCTTC.

This sequence joins TRBV2 and TRBJ1-2; D remains ambiguous. Trimming stripped 1 base from V and 10 bases from J, with 13 bases between. Germline CDR1 and CDR2: SNHLY and FYNNEI. The CDR3 has 13 residues. The CDR3 DNA follows: TGTGCCAGCAGTGAAGACCGAGGTAGAGACTACACCTTC. It is translated as CASSEDRGRDYTF.

The J gene is TRBJ2-1, the V gene TRBV19; a possible D gene is TRBD1 (6 bases). Per germline, CDR1 LNHDA and CDR2 SQIVND (reference sequence). Deletions cut 0 bases from V and 10 bases from J, with 10 bases between. The CDR3 has 13 residues. As DNA, the CDR3 is TGTGCCAGTAGTATAGATCCAGGGACAGAGCAGTTCTTC. Translating it yields CASSIDPGTEQFF.

This chain joins TRBV6-4 and TRBJ1-5; D is uncertain. The V and J ends lost 6 bases and 0 bases respectively, with 12 bases between them. The germline V gene encodes CDR1 MRHNA and CDR2 SNTAGT. The CDR3 is made up of 15 amino acids. This CDR3 is CASRLHDYSNQPQHF. The CDR3 DNA reads as TGTGCCAGCAGACTACATGATTATAGCAATCAGCCCCAGCATTTT.

The gene calls are TRBV28 and TRBJ1-1; 9 nucleotides align to TRBD1. The CDR3 runs to 11 residues. The germline CDR1 and CDR2 sequences are MDHEN and SYDVKM. V was pared by 10 bases and J by 8 bases, with 5 bases of the junction left unmatched. The CDR3 reads CATRTGVEAFF. CDR3 sequence (DNA): TGTGCCACCCGGACAGGGGTCGAAGCTTTCTTT.

This chain joins TRBV3-1 (or the pseudogene TRBV3-2) and TRBJ1-1, with 10 bases fitting TRBD1. The V gene's germline CDR1 is LGHDT and CDR2 YNNKEL (reference sequence). CDR3 size: 15 residues. The J segment lost 6 bases and the V segment lost 4 bases, leaving 8 bases of the junction unmatched. The CDR3 spells CASSPLSGTGAEAFF. CDR3 nucleotide sequence: TGTGCCAGCAGCCCTTTATCCGGGACAGGGGCTGAAGCTTTCTTT.

The chain carries TRBV12-3 or TRBV12-4 and TRBJ2-7; tentatively, D is TRBD1 (6 bases). This CDR3 region has 13 residues. V lost 1 base and J 6 bases, leaving 10 bases between the germline ends. In DNA form, the CDR3 reads TGTGCCAGCAGTTTAGACAGGGCAGGCGAGCAGTACTTC. Translating gives CASSLDRAGEQYF.